This paragraph reports one T cell receptor (beta chain). The antigen is undetermined. Nominally healthy donors were sampled, though unrecorded immune exposures were likely. The CDR3 runs 13 residues. Amplification used 60 Vbeta primers and 13 Jbeta primers. Profiling relied on immunoSEQ multiplex PCR, and the TCRdb table lists in-frame clones only, not all of them. The sample includes 180,000 or so clones, about 77% seen only once; the top ten take 2% to 2.5%. This entry is derived from a study of cytomegalovirus exposure and HLA in healthy donors. Overall study context: An early release of data contained about 85 million unique TCRs, which came from HLA-typed donors. Notes on the study in general: Clonal expansion, a later analysis showed, was greater in HLA-associated TCR beta chains than in equally common others.

This TCR was sampled from a woman in her thirties in good health and CMV-seropositive. The sample was PBMCs. The chain is built from TRBV1 and TRBJ2-2; TRBD2, the D gene given by the table, was not confirmed from the DNA. TRBV1 is listed as a pseudogene. Written as DNA, the CDR3 is TGCACCAGGGCCTCGGGGGTCCCCGGGGAGCTGTTTTTT. Its protein is CTRASGVPGELFF.